This TCR beta chain was recovered during a study of T-cell memory formation after mild COVID-19. Study-wide findings and caveats: Cross-reactive memory seemingly joined, as some responding clones were found in pre-infection memory. Day 15 to 85 contracting clones showed balanced CD4/CD8; day 15 to 37 expanders favored CD4+.

As concerns this clonotype: Its antigen remains unknown.

The CDR3 contains 15 residues. With 4 bases removed from V and 6 bases from J, the gap between germline ends came to 13 bases. One entry per CDR3 protein, called by TCRdb with MiXCR from the 5' RACE reads. The data hold about 440,000 distinct CDR3 sequences, with 20% observed a single time. Sequenced material: PBMCs or a T cell subset sorted from them (not recorded which). The V and J genes are TRBV12-3 or TRBV12-4 and TRBJ1-6; tentatively, D is TRBD1 (5 bases). The sequence was collected from an adult woman who had mild COVID-19 (a few samples of this study predate the infection). Cell type and time point are not known. CDR3 in DNA: TGTGCCAGCAGTTCAGGGCAGCCTTTTAATTCACCCCTCCACTTT. Translation: CASSSGQPFNSPLHF.